Included here is one TCR beta chain sequence, with context. The data stem from a study of T-cell memory formation after mild COVID-19. The CDR3 is 16 amino acids. V lost 6 bases, J lost 5 bases, and 9 bases stayed unmatched. One entry per CDR3 protein results from TCRdb running MiXCR on the 5' RACE reads. Counted here are some 97,000 distinct CDR3 sequences, approximately 12% occurring once; the ten biggest clones make up around 40%. The sample was PBMCs or a T cell subset sorted from them (not recorded which). This clonotype was sampled from a man aged 18 to 30 who had mild COVID-19 (a few samples of this study predate the infection). Cell type and time point are not known. This chain joins TRBV12-3 or TRBV12-4 and TRBJ2-2, with 10 bases that match TRBD1. The CDR3 protein is CASSRPGQGGTGELFF. The CDR3 nucleotides are TGTGCCAGCAGCAGACCCGGACAGGGGGGAACCGGGGAGCTGTTTTTT.